Below are 12 T cell receptor beta chains sequenced from a single sample in a study of T cell repertoires in aging, cancer and after chemotherapy. TCR beta rearrangements were amplified from peripheral blood genomic DNA. Multiplex touch-down PCR with TRB-A/B primers amplified rearranged V-D-J TRB sequences. TCRdb ran MiXCR on the multiplex PCR reads and lists one entry per CDR3 protein. The profile shows some 10,000 distinct CDR3 sequences, 30% of them singletons. The sequenced sample consisted of blood. These receptors were taken from a human donor in good health.

The count of this clonotype is one. The gene calls are TRBV7-2 and TRBJ2-3; 9 bases match TRBD2. Germline loops: CDR1 SGHTA, CDR2 FQGNSA. Germline trimming cut 4 bases from V and 6 bases from J; bases unmatched to any gene: 8. CDR3 length: 15 amino acids. The CDR3 reads CASSSSAGGGDTQYF. CDR3 nucleotide sequence: TGTGCCAGCAGCTCCTCCGCGGGGGGGGGGGATACGCAGTATTTT.

The CDR3 bases are TGTGCCAGCACCTGGACAGGAGTCTACGAGCAGTACTTC. Its protein is CASTWTGVYEQYF. This sequence joins TRBV6-1 and TRBJ2-7; 7 nucleotides line up with TRBD1. Per germline, CDR1 MNHNS and CDR2 SASEGT. The trim removed 7 bases at V and 3 bases at J, leaving 6 bases unmatched. The CDR3 consists of 13 residues.

This chain joins TRBV7-9 and TRBJ1-5; 8 bases are a match to TRBD1. The CDR3 contains 17 residues. The V gene end was trimmed by 2 bases and the J gene end by 0 bases; junction bases not matched to a gene: 6. CDR1 SEHNR and CDR2 FQNEAQ come from the germline V gene (reference sequence). CDR3 DNA sequence: TGTGCCAGCAGCTTAACGGGGACAGGATTTAGCAATCAGCCCCAGCATTTT. It is translated as CASSLTGTGFSNQPQHF. Full variable domain (missing parts from reference TRBV7-9 and TRBJ1-5): DTGVSQNPRHKITKRGQNVTFRCDPISEHNRLYWYRQTLGQGPEFLTYFQNEAQLEKSRLLSDRFSAERPKGSFSTLEIQRTEQGDSAMYLCASSLTGTGFSNQPQHFGDGTRLSIL.

Details on this clonotype: At one boundary the junction diverges from the germline segment, which might be a read error. This chain uses TRBV7-6 with TRBJ1-4; 7 bases align to TRBD1. The length of the CDR3 is 13 residues. Germline values: CDR1 SGHVS, CDR2 FNYEAQ. The chain's CDR3 is CASSLVQGEKLLF. The CDR3 DNA is TGTGCCAGCAGCTTAGTTCAGGGGGAAAAACTGCTTTTT. The full variable domain, completed using reference TRBV7-6 and TRBJ1-4, is GAGVSQSPRYKVTKRGQDVALRCDPISGHVSLYWYRQALGQGPEFLTYFNYEAQQDKSGLPNDRFSAERPEGSISTLTIQRTEQRDSAMYRCASSLVQGEKLLFGSGTQLSVL.

This chain connects TRBV28 to TRBJ1-2, with TRBD1 matching over 7 bases. The trim removed 4 bases at V and 4 bases at J, leaving 6 bases unmatched. This CDR3 spans 14 amino acids. Germline CDR1 and CDR2: MDHEN and SYDVKM. The CDR3 loop is CASSYRGPPYGYTF. The CDR3 DNA follows: TGTGCCAGCAGTTACAGGGGCCCTCCCTATGGCTACACCTTC.

This rearrangement joins TRBV5-5 to TRBJ1-1, with a possible D match to TRBD1 (5 bases). CDR1 is SGHKS and CDR2 is YYEKEE in the germline V gene (reference sequence). This CDR3 has 13 amino acids. Trimming removed 3 bases at V and 7 bases at J, with 13 bases between. The CDR3 DNA follows: TGTGCCAGCAGCTCGGGGGGGTCTTTTGAAGCTTTCTTT. This codes for CASSSGGSFEAFF.

This clonotype came up a few times. The V gene is TRBV6-5, the J gene TRBJ2-5; D not certain. The CDR3 covers 14 residues. The germline gives CDR1 MNHEY, CDR2 SVGAGI. Trimming removed 6 bases from V and 0 bases from J, with 11 bases in between. In DNA, the CDR3 is TGTGCCAGCAGCCGTAGGCTGAACCAAGAGACCCAGTACTTC. Protein product: CASSRRLNQETQYF.

The rearrangement uses TRBV20-1 and TRBJ2-3; 12 bases match TRBD2. The V and J ends lost 3 bases and 4 bases, in that order; junction bases with no gene match: 2. CDR3 length: 14 amino acids. Germline lookup yields CDR1 DFQATT and CDR2 SNEGSKA (reference sequence). The CDR3 coding sequence is TGCAGTGCTAGGACTAGCGGGAGTTCAGATACGCAGTATTTT. This gives the protein CSARTSGSSDTQYF.

V usage is TRBV30 and J usage is TRBJ2-3; D is perhaps TRBD1 (6 bases). V lost 3 bases to trimming and J lost 1 base, with 11 bases between them. The CDR3 has 14 residues. Germline V gene data show CDR1 as GTSNPN and CDR2 as SVGIG (reference sequence). The CDR3: CAWSPGAGTDTQYF. The CDR3 bases are TGTGCCTGGAGCCCAGGGGCAGGCACAGATACGCAGTATTTT.

The chain is built from TRBV28 and TRBJ1-2; 7 bases are shared with TRBD1. The CDR3 spans 15 residues. V shed 4 bases, J shed 3 bases, and the junction held 8 bases outside the gene matches. Germline V gives CDR1 MDHEN, CDR2 SYDVKM. CDR3 sequence: CASSSPPGTDYGYTF. The CDR3 coding sequence is TGTGCCAGCAGTTCCCCGCCCGGGACAGACTATGGCTACACCTTC.

The DNA for the CDR3 is TGTGCCACCAGACTAGGGGGGGCAGGGGATACGCAGTATTTT. Encoded protein: CATRLGGAGDTQYF. V usage is TRBV24-1 and J usage is TRBJ2-3; weak D call: TRBD2 (7 bases). CDR3 length equals 14 residues. V gave up 7 bases and J gave up 6 bases, with 16 bases separating them. The germline V gene has CDR1 KGHDR and CDR2 SFDVKD.

This clonotype showed up just once. V usage is TRBV15 and J usage is TRBJ1-5; possible D gene TRBD1, 5 bases. CDR1 and CDR2 (germline): LNHNV, YYDKDF (reference sequence). Trimming took 4 bases from V and 6 from J, leaving 13 bases between them. The CDR3 covers 14 residues. The CDR3 region is CATSNRGYPQPQHF. DNA for the CDR3: TGTGCCACCAGCAACCGGGGGTACCCTCAGCCCCAGCATTTT.